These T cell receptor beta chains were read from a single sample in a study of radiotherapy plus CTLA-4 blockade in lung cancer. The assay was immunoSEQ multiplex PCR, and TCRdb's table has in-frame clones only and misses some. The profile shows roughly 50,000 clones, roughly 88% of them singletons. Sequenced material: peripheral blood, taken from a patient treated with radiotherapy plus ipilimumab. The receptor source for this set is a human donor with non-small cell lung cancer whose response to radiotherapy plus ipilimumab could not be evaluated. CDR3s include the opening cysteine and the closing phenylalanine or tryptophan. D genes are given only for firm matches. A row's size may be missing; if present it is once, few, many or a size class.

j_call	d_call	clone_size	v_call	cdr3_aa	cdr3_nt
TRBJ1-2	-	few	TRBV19	CASSIVRPLRGGYTF	TGTGCCAGTAGTATCGTGCGGCCCCTCAGGGGTGGCTACACCTTC
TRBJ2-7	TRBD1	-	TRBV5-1	CASSPDRGPYEQYF	TGCGCCAGCAGCCCCGACAGGGGACCCTACGAGCAGTACTTC
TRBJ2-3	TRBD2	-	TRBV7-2	CASSPGTSGRQITDTQYF	TGTGCCAGCAGCCCCGGGACTAGCGGGAGGCAAATCACAGATACGCAGTATTTT
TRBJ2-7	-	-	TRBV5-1	CASSLGWGPTGTYEQYF	TGCGCCAGCAGCTTGGGGTGGGGACCTACAGGGACCTACGAGCAGTACTTC
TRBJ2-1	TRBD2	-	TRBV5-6	CASSLGTRGNEQFF	TGTGCCAGCAGCTTAGGGACTAGAGGGAATGAGCAGTTCTTC
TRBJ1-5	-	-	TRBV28	CASSLQGSQPQHF	TGTGCCAGCAGCCTACAGGGAAGTCAGCCCCAGCATTTT
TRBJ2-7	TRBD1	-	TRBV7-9	CASSTSGTGAYEQYF	TGTGCCAGCAGCACTTCCGGGACAGGGGCCTACGAGCAGTACTTC
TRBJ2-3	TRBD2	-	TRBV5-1	CASSFLAETDTQYF	TGCGCCAGCAGCTTCCTAGCGGAAACAGATACGCAGTATTTT
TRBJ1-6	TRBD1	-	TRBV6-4	CASSDSTGWGSPLHF	TGTGCCAGCAGTGACTCGACAGGGTGGGGTTCACCCCTCCACTTT
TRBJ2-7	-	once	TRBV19	CASSAQGPYEQYF	TGTGCCAGTAGTGCACAGGGCCCCTACGAGCAGTACTTC
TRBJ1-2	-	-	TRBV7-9	CASGNPQGRVYHGYTF	TGTGCCAGCGGCAACCCACAGGGAAGGGTCTATCATGGCTACACCTTC
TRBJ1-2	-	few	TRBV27	CASSLVGTSAGYTF	TGTGCCAGCAGTTTAGTGGGGACTTCGGCGGGCTACACCTTC
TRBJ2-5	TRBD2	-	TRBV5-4	CASSLAGGGETQYF	TGTGCCAGCAGCCTGGCGGGGGGCGGAGAGACCCAGTACTTC
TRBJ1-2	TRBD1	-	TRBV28	CASSQQYGQGVNGYTF	TGTGCCAGCAGTCAACAATATGGACAGGGGGTGAATGGCTACACCTTC
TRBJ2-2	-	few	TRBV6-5	CASTVRGTGELFF	TGTGCCAGCACAGTTAGGGGCACCGGGGAGCTGTTTTTT
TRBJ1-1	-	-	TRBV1	CTSSQCPRNTEAFF	TGCACCAGCAGCCAGTGTCCGAGGAACACTGAAGCTTTCTTT
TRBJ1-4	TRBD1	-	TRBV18	CASSPRTGGTEKLFF	TGTGCCAGCTCACCGAGGACAGGGGGCACTGAAAAACTGTTTTTT
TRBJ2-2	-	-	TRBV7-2	CASSFMVSATNTGELFF	TGTGCCAGCAGCTTCATGGTCAGCGCAACGAACACCGGGGAGCTGTTTTTT
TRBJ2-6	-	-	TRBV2	CASSETPTHRGAGAGANVLTF	TGTGCCAGCAGTGAAACCCCAACACACAGGGGGGCGGGAGCTGGGGCCAACGTCCTGACTTTC
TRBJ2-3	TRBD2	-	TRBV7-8	CASSARLAGGRGQYF	TGTGCCAGCAGCGCACGACTAGCGGGGGGCCGTGGGCAGTATTTT
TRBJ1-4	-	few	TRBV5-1	CASSLGWSREEKLFF	TGCGCCAGCAGCTTGGGATGGTCACGAGAGGAAAAACTGTTTTTT
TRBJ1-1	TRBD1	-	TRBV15	CATSSLGQGGTEAFF	TGTGCCACCAGCAGCCTCGGACAGGGTGGCACTGAAGCTTTCTTT
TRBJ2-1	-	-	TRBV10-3	CAISEPGLYNEQFF	TGTGCCATCAGTGAACCGGGACTCTACAATGAGCAGTTCTTC
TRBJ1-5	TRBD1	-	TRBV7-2	CASSSGGGVNQPQHF	TGTGCCAGCAGCTCAGGGGGAGGCGTAAATCAGCCCCAGCATTTT
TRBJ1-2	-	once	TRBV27	CASKKAGSNYGYTF	TGTGCCAGCAAAAAGGCGGGGTCTAACTATGGCTACACCTTC
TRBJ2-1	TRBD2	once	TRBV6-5	CASSRGLASNEQFF	TGTGCCAGCAGCCGGGGACTAGCGAGCAATGAGCAGTTCTTC
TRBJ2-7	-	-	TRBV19	CASSTQPRVPSYEQYF	TGTGCCAGTAGTACTCAGCCCCGGGTCCCCTCCTACGAGCAGTACTTC
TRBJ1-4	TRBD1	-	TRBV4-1	CASSHAGTGNEKLFF	TGCGCCAGCAGCCATGCCGGGACAGGGAATGAAAAACTGTTTTTT
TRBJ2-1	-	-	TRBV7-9	CAGEQVNNEQFF	TGTGCCGGAGAACAGGTCAACAATGAGCAGTTCTTC